What follows is one TCR beta chain and its context. This sample was included in a study of blood T cell repertoires in COVID-19. The CDR3 covers 15 residues. Germline V CDR1 and CDR2: SEHNR, FQNEAQ (reference sequence). V lost 5 bases to trimming and J lost 1 base, with 14 bases between them. Assay: immunoSEQ multiplex PCR; the TCRdb copy retains only in-frame clones and omits some. Of hundreds of thousands of clones in the sample, 88% are singletons; the top ten hold 7% to 8%. V is TRBV7-9 and J is TRBJ1-1; no definite D call. The sequenced material came from peripheral blood. This receptor was obtained from a woman aged 65 to 85 with COVID-19, enrolled during active disease. The CDR3 here is CASSPSRHSNTEAFF. In DNA, the CDR3 is TGTGCCAGCAGCCCTAGCAGGCACTCGAACACTGAAGCTTTCTTT.